These 19 T cell receptor beta chains were all obtained from the same sample, sequenced in a study of Ad26.COV2.S vaccination and SARS-CoV-2 variants. Clones were sequenced by immunoSEQ multiplex PCR, and TCRdb holds only the in-frame ones, with some missing. The sample consists of 450,000 to 550,000 clones, roughly 89% of them appearing once. Treatment indicated: over 15 received Ad26.COV2.S at low or high dose, single or two shots; roughly 5 received placebo; per-sample allocation not given. Sampling took place 63 days after the first vaccine or placebo injection. The material was peripheral blood, obtained in a trial of Ad26.COV2.S vaccine versus placebo. The receptors were gathered from a person between 18 and 60 years old who received the Ad26.COV2.S COVID-19 vaccine or a placebo.

The rearrangement uses TRBV29-1 and TRBJ2-7; D is tentatively TRBD1 or TRBD2 (7 bases each). Trimming cost V 7 bases and J 5 bases, with 15 bases left between them. Germline CDR1 and CDR2: SQVTM and ANQGSEA. The CDR3 is made up of 12 amino acids. The chain's CDR3 is CSARGDSHEQYV. In DNA form, the CDR3 reads TGCAGCGCTCGGGGGGACAGTCACGAGCAGTACGTC.

This clone was picked up one time. This CDR3 reads CASSWDSNQETQYF. In nucleotides, the CDR3 is TGCGCCAGCAGTTGGGACAGCAACCAAGAGACCCAGTACTTC. This chain joins TRBV10-2 and TRBJ2-5; 7 bases align to TRBD1. Germline V gene data show CDR1 as WSHSY and CDR2 as SAAADI. This CDR3 contains 14 residues. Unmatched junction bases numbered 3, after V lost 5 bases and J lost 0 bases.

This chain joins TRBV9 and TRBJ1-1, with D perhaps TRBD1 (5 bases). V lost 3 bases, J lost 5 bases, and 11 bases lay in between. The germline V gene has CDR1 SGDLS and CDR2 YYNGEE. The CDR3 extends over 13 amino acids. Here the CDR3 DNA reads TGTGCCAGCAGCGAGAGGGACGGGACTGAAGCTTTCTTT. This sequence encodes CASSERDGTEAFF.

The genes are TRBV5-6 and TRBJ1-2; 7 positions match TRBD1. Germline V gene sequence: CDR1 SGHDT, CDR2 YYEEEE. The trim removed 2 bases at V and 8 bases at J, leaving 6 bases unmatched. The CDR3 runs 13 residues. The CDR3 sequence: CASSLGTAWGYTF. For the CDR3, the DNA is TGTGCCAGCAGCTTAGGGACAGCCTGGGGCTACACCTTC. The whole variable domain, remainder taken from reference TRBV5-6 and TRBJ1-2, is DAGVTQSPTHLIKTRGQQVTLRCSPKSGHDTVSWYQQALGQGPQFIFQYYEEEERQRGNFPDRFSGHQFPNYSSELNVNALLLGDSALYLCASSLGTAWGYTFGSGTRLTVV.

Turning to this clone: The same CDR3 arises from other DNA sequences in this sample as well. The chain carries TRBV7-2 and TRBJ1-2, with D maybe TRBD1 (5 bases). The CDR3 is 13 residues long. Looked up from germline, CDR1 is SGHTA and CDR2 is FQGNSA. V shed 5 bases and J shed 3 bases, with 10 bases lying between them. The CDR3 region is CASSLDSHYGYTF. CDR3 nucleotides: TGTGCCAGCAGCCTAGACAGCCACTATGGCTACACCTTC.

This clone was counted a single time. The chain has TRBV11-3 and TRBJ1-2; D might be TRBD1 (5 bases). V was shortened by 5 bases and J by 3 bases, with 13 bases between the two germline ends. Germline loops: CDR1 SGHNT, CDR2 YENEEA. The CDR3 runs 14 residues. CDR3 in amino acids: CASSPGGSHYGYTF. Written as DNA, the CDR3 is TGTGCCAGCAGCCCGGGGGGGTCCCACTATGGCTACACCTTC.

The V gene is TRBV5-4, the J gene TRBJ2-7, with TRBD2 matching over 7 bases. V shed 7 bases and J 1 base; nucleotides not matched to a gene: 17. This CDR3 region has 17 residues. Germline assignment: CDR1 SGHNT and CDR2 YYREEE (reference sequence). CDR3 sequence reads: CASGLFLGRGRSYEQYF. The CDR3 DNA follows: TGTGCCAGCGGACTCTTTTTGGGGCGGGGGAGATCCTACGAGCAGTACTTC.

The CDR3: CASSLSRESSYNEQFF. The CDR3 nucleotides read TGTGCCAGCAGTTTATCTAGGGAGAGCTCCTACAATGAGCAGTTCTTC. This chain uses TRBV27 with TRBJ2-1, with TRBD2 as a possible D gene (5 bases). Per the germline V gene, CDR1 is MNHEY and CDR2 is SMNVEV (reference sequence). This CDR3 is 16 amino acids long. V dropped 0 bases and J dropped 0 bases, with 9 bases sitting between them.

The chain is built from TRBV7-8 and TRBJ2-3, with D unresolved. Germline values: CDR1 SGHVS, CDR2 FQNEAQ. There are 14 residues in the CDR3. V lost 1 base to trimming and J lost 1 base, with 6 bases between them. The CDR3 coding sequence is TGTGCCAGCAGCTTAGGGGCGGGCACAGATACGCAGTATTTT. Translating it yields CASSLGAGTDTQYF. The full variable domain, rest sourced from reference TRBV7-8 and TRBJ2-3, is GAGVSQSPRYKVAKRGQDVALRCDPISGHVSLFWYQQALGQGPEFLTYFQNEAQLDKSGLPSDRFFAERPEGSVSTLKIQRTQQEDSAVYLCASSLGAGTDTQYFGPGTRLTVL.

The J gene is TRBJ2-3, the V gene TRBV3-1 (or the pseudogene TRBV3-2); the match to TRBD2 covers 12 bases. Germline trimming cut 3 bases from V and 4 bases from J; bases unmatched to any gene: 8. The germline gives CDR1 LGHDT, CDR2 YNNKEL (reference sequence). The CDR3 is 17 amino acids. The CDR3, as DNA: TGTGCCAGCAGCCACACGACTAGCGGGAGTCAAGCAGATACGCAGTATTTT. It translates to CASSHTTSGSQADTQYF.

This clone has only one observation. The rearrangement uses TRBV6-5 and TRBJ1-2; maybe TRBD1 (6 bases). V was shortened by 5 bases and J by 5 bases, with 12 bases between the two germline ends. The CDR3 spans 13 residues. Per germline, CDR1 MNHEY and CDR2 SVGAGI. CDR3 sequence reads: CASSQTGPYGYTF. The CDR3 nucleotides are TGTGCCAGCAGTCAAACAGGGCCTTATGGCTACACCTTC.

The chain employs TRBV9 and TRBJ2-5; 10 positions agree with TRBD2. The germline CDR1 and CDR2 sequences are SGDLS and YYNGEE. Trimming at V came to 4 bases and at J to 2 bases, leaving 5 bases not matched to a gene. This CDR3 has 15 amino acids. The CDR3 spells CASSHGTSEQETQYF. The DNA of the CDR3 is TGTGCCAGCAGCCACGGGACTAGCGAACAAGAGACCCAGTACTTC.

V usage is TRBV4-1 and J usage is TRBJ2-2; D remains unclear. CDR1 and CDR2 from the germline V gene are MGHRA and YSYEKL. The CDR3 extends over 13 amino acids. V was pared by 1 base and J by 4 bases, with 4 bases between. The CDR3 reads CASSQGFTGELFF. The CDR3 nucleotides are TGCGCCAGCAGCCAAGGTTTCACCGGGGAGCTGTTTTTT.

The chain employs TRBV5-5 and TRBJ2-7, with TRBD1 matching 8 bases. This CDR3 is built from 15 residues. CDR1 and CDR2 (germline): SGHKS, YYEKEE (reference sequence). V gave up 4 bases and J gave up 0 bases; unmatched junction bases: 6. The CDR3 spells CASSRGQGLSYEQYV. CDR3 DNA: TGTGCCAGCAGCCGAGGACAGGGCCTCTCCTACGAGCAGTACGTC.

This clone appeared once. The V call is TRBV5-1, the J call TRBJ2-1, with 15 bases lining up with TRBD2. J lost 10 bases, V lost 4 bases, and 9 bases had no gene match. The CDR3 consists of 16 residues. Germline V gives CDR1 SGHRS, CDR2 YFSETQ. The CDR3 sequence: CASSLGLAGGLGEQFF. CDR3 in DNA: TGCGCCAGCAGCCTGGGACTAGCGGGAGGATTAGGGGAGCAGTTCTTC.

V and J are TRBV28 and TRBJ2-2; D remains ambiguous. V lost 3 bases, J lost 4 bases, and 15 bases lay in between. The CDR3 loop spans 16 amino acids. CDR1 MDHEN and CDR2 SYDVKM come from the germline V gene. CDR3 region: CASSFWRGVSTGELFF. The CDR3 nucleotides read TGTGCCAGCAGTTTTTGGCGTGGGGTCAGCACCGGGGAGCTGTTTTTT.

This chain connects TRBV9 to TRBJ1-3; no firm D call. From germline, CDR1 is SGDLS and CDR2 YYNGEE. This CDR3 has 14 residues. V gave up 4 bases and J gave up 4 bases, with 12 bases separating them. CDR3 nucleotides: TGTGCCAGCAGCCCGAGGGCCGAAGGAAACACCATATATTTT. This codes for CASSPRAEGNTIYF.

The V and J genes are TRBV9 and TRBJ2-7, with D hard to call. The CDR3 is made up of 14 amino acids. Germline V lookup: CDR1 SGDLS, CDR2 YYNGEE. V dropped 0 bases and J dropped 6 bases, with 13 bases sitting between them. DNA for the CDR3: TGTGCCAGCAGCGTAGCTTCTCTCCCCGGCGAGCAGTACTTC. It specifies CASSVASLPGEQYF.

The chain recombines TRBV7-3 with TRBJ1-2; possibly TRBD1 for D (6 bases). The germline CDR1 and CDR2 sequences are SGHTA and FQGTGA. The CDR3 contains 13 residues. V shed 0 bases and J shed 6 bases, with 8 bases lying between them. In nucleotides, the CDR3 is TGTGCCAGCAGCTTAACGGCAGGGGATGGCTACACCTTC. Translating gives CASSLTAGDGYTF.